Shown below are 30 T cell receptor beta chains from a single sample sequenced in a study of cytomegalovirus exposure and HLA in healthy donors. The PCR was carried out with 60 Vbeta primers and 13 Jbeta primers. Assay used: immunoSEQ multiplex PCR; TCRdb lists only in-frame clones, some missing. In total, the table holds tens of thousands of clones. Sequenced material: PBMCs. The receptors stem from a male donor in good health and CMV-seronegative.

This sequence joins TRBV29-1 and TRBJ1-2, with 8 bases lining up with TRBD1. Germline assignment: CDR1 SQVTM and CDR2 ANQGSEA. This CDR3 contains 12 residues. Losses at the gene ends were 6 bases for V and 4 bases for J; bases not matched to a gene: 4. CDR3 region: CSVGQGGYGYTF. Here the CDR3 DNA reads TGCAGCGTCGGACAGGGCGGCTATGGCTACACCTTC.

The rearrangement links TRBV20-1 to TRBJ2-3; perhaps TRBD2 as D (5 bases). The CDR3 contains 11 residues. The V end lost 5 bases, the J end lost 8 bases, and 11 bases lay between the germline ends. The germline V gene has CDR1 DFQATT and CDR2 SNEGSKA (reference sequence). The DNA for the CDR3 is TGCAGTGCTTCACCCGAGGGTACGCAGTATTTT. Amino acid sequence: CSASPEGTQYF.

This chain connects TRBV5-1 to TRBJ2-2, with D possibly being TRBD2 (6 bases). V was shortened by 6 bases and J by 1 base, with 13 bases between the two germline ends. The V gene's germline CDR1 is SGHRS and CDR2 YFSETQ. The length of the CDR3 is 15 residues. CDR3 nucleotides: TGCGCCAGCAACTGGGGCGGGGTGAACACCGGGGAGCTGTTTTTT. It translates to CASNWGGVNTGELFF.

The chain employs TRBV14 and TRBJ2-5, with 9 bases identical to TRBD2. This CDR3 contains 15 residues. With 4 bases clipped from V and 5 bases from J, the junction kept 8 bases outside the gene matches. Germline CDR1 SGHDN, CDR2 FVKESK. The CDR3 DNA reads TGTGCCAGCAGCCGCTATAGCGGGGGACAGGAGACCCAGTACTTC. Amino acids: CASSRYSGGQETQYF.

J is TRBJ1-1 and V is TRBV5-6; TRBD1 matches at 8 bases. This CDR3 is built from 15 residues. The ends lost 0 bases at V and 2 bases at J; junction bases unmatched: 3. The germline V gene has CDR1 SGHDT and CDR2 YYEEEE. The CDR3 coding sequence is TGTGCCAGCAGCTTGGCCGGGACAGGAAACACTGAAGCTTTCTTT. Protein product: CASSLAGTGNTEAFF. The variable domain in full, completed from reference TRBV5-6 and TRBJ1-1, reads DAGVTQSPTHLIKTRGQQVTLRCSPKSGHDTVSWYQQALGQGPQFIFQYYEEEERQRGNFPDRFSGHQFPNYSSELNVNALLLGDSALYLCASSLAGTGNTEAFFGQGTRLTVV.

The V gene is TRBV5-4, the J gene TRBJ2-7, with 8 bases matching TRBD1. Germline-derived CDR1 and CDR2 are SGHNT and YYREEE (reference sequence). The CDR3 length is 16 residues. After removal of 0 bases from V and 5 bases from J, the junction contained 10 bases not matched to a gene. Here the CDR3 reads CASSLAYGQGWNEQYF. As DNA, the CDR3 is TGTGCCAGCAGCTTGGCTTACGGACAGGGATGGAACGAGCAGTACTTC. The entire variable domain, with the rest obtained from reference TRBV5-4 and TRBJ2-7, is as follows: ETGVTQSPTHLIKTRGQQVTLRCSSQSGHNTVSWYQQALGQGPQFIFQYYREEENGRGNFPPRFSGLQFPNYSSELNVNALELDDSALYLCASSLAYGQGWNEQYFGPGTRLTVT.

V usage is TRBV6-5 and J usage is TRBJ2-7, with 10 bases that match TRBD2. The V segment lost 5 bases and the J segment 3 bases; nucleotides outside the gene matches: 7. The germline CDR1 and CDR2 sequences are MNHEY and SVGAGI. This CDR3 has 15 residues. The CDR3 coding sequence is TGTGCCAGCAGTACCCCTAGCGGGGGCAACTACGAGCAGTACTTC. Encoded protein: CASSTPSGGNYEQYF.

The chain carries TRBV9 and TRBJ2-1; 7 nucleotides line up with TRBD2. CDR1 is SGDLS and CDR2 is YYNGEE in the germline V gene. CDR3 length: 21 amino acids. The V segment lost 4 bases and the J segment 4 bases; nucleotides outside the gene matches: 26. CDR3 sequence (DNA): TGTGCCAGCAGCTCTCGTCGGCTAGCGGTTAACGCCCCCTACCCTTACAATGAGCAGTTCTTC. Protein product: CASSSRRLAVNAPYPYNEQFF.

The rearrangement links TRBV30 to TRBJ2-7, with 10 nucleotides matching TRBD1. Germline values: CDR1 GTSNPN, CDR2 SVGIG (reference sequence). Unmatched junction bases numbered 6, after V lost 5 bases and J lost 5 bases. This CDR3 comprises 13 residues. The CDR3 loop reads CAWDRGQKDEQYF. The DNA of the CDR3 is TGTGCCTGGGACAGGGGGCAAAAAGACGAGCAGTACTTC.

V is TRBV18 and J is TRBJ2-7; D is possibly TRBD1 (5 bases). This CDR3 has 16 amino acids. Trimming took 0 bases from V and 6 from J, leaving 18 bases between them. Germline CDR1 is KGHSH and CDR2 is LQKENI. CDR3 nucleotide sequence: TGTGCCAGCTCACCACCGATGACAGCCCTCCCTAGCGAGCAGTACTTC. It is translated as CASSPPMTALPSEQYF.

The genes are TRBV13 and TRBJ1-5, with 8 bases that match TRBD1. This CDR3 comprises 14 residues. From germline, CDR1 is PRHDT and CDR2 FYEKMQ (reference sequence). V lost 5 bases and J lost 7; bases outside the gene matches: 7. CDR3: CASSIRQGSQPQHF. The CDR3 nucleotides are TGTGCCAGCAGCATCCGACAGGGGTCCCAGCCCCAGCATTTT.

DNA for the CDR3: TGCGCCAGCAGCCCCAGGGGAGGGGACAACTATGGCTACACCTTC. It codes for CASSPRGGDNYGYTF. The rearrangement uses TRBV5-1 and TRBJ1-2, with D perhaps TRBD1 (6 bases). Germline values: CDR1 SGHRS, CDR2 YFSETQ. The CDR3 is made up of 15 amino acids. With 4 bases removed from V and 2 bases from J, the gap between germline ends came to 15 bases.

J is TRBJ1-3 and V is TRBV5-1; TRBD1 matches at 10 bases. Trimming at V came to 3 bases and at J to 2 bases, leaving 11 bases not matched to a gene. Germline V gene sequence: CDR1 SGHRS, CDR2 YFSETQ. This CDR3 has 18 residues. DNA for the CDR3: TGCGCCAGCAGCTACGATTTACGACAGGGGGCGCCTGGAAACACCATATATTTT. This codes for CASSYDLRQGAPGNTIYF. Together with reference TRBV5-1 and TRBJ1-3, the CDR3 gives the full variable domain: KAGVTQTPRYLIKTRGQQVTLSCSPISGHRSVSWYQQTPGQGLQFLFEYFSETQRNKGNFPGRFSGRQFSNSRSEMNVSTLELGDSALYLCASSYDLRQGAPGNTIYFGEGSWLTVV.

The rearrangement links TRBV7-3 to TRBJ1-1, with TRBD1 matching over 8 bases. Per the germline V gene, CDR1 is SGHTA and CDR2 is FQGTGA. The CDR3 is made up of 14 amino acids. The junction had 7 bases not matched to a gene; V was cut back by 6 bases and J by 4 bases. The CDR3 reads CASSYQGAGTEAFF. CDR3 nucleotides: TGTGCCAGCAGTTATCAGGGGGCGGGCACTGAAGCTTTCTTT. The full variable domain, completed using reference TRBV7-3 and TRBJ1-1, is GAGVSQTPSNKVTEKGKYVELRCDPISGHTALYWYRQSLGQGPEFLIYFQGTGAADDSGLPNDRFFAVRPEGSVSTLKIQRTERGDSAVYLCASSYQGAGTEAFFGQGTRLTVV.

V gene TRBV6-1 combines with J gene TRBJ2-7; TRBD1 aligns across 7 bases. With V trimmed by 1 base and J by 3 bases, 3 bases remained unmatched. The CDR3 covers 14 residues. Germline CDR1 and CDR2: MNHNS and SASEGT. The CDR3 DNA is TGTGCCAGCAGTGAAGTAGGGACAGTCTACGAGCAGTACTTC. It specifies CASSEVGTVYEQYF.

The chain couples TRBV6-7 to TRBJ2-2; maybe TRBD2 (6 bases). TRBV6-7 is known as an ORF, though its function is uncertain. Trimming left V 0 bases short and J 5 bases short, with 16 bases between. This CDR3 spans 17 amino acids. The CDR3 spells CASSYSPGLPRTGELFF. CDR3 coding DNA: TGTGCCAGCAGTTACTCACCGGGACTTCCGAGAACCGGGGAGCTGTTTTTT.

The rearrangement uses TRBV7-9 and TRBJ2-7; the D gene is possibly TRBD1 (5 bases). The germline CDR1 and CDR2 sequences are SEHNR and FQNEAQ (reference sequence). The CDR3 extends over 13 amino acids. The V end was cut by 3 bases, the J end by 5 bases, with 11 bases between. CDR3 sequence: CASSFGSDNEQYF. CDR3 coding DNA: TGTGCCAGCAGCTTCGGTTCGGACAACGAGCAGTACTTC. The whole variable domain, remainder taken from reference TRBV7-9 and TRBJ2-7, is DTGVSQNPRHKITKRGQNVTFRCDPISEHNRLYWYRQTLGQGPEFLTYFQNEAQLEKSRLLSDRFSAERPKGSFSTLEIQRTEQGDSAMYLCASSFGSDNEQYFGPGTRLTVT.

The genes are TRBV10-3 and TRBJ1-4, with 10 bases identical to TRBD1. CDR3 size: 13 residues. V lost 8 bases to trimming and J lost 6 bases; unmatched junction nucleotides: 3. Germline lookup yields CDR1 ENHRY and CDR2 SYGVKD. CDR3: CAIGTGDDEKLFF. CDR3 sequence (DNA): TGTGCCATCGGGACAGGGGATGATGAAAAACTGTTTTTT.

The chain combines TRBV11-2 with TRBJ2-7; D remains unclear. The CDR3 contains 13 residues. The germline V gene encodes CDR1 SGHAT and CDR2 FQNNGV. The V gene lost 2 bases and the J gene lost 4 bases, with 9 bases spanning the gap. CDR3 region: CASSLPSRYEQYF. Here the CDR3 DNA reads TGTGCCAGCAGCTTACCGAGCAGGTACGAGCAGTACTTC.

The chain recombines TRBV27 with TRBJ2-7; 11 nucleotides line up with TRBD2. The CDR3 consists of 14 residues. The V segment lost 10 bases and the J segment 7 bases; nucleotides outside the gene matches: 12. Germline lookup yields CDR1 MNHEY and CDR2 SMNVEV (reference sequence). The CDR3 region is CATLGLAAPLEQYF. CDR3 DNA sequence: TGTGCCACTTTGGGACTAGCGGCCCCTTTGGAGCAGTACTTC.

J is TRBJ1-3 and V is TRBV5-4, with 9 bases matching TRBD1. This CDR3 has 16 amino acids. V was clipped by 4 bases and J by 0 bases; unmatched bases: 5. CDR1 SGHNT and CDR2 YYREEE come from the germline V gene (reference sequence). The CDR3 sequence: CASSTGTGSSGNTIYF. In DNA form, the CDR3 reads TGTGCCAGCAGCACCGGGACAGGGAGCTCTGGAAACACCATATATTTT.

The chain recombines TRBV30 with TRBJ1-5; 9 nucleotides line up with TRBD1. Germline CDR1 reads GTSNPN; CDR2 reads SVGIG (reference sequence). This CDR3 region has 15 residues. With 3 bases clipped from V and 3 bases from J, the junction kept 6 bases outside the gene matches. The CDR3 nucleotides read TGTGCCTGGAGCATTACAGGGGGCAACAATCAGCCCCAGCATTTT. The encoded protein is CAWSITGGNNQPQHF.

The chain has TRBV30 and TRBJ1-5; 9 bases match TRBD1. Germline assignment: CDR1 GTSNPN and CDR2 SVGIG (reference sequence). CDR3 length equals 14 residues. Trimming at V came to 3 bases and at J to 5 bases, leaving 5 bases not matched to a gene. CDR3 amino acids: CAWSRDRVDQPQHF. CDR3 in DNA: TGTGCCTGGAGCCGGGACAGGGTCGATCAGCCCCAGCATTTT.

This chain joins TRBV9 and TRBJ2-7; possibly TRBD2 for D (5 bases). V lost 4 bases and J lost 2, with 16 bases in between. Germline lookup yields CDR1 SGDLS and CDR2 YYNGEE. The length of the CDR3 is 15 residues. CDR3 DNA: TGTGCCAGCAGCCCGCCCCAAACGGAGGCCTACGAGCAGTACTTC. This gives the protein CASSPPQTEAYEQYF.

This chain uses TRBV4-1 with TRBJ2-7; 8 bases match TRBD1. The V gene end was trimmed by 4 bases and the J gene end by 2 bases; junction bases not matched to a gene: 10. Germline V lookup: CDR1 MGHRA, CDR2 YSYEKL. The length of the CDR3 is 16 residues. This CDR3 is CASSRETGATAYEQYF. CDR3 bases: TGCGCCAGCAGCCGCGAGACAGGGGCGACAGCCTACGAGCAGTACTTC.

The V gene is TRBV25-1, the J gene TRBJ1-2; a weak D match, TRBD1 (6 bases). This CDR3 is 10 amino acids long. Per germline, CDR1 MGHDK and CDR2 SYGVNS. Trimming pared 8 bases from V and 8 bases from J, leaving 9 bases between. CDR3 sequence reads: CASQGSGYTF. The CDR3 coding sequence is TGTGCCAGCCAGGGGAGCGGCTACACCTTC.

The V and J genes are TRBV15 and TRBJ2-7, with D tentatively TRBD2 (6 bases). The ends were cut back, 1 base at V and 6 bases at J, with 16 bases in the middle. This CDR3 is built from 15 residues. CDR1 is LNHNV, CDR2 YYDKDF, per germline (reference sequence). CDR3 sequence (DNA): TGTGCCACCAGCAGAGCCTCCGGGGGAGTAGGCGAGCAGTACTTC. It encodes CATSRASGGVGEQYF.

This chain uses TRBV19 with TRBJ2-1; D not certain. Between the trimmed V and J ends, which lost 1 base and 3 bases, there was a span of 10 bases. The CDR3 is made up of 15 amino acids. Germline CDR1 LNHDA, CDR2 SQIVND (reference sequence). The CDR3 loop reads CASSIGVMNYNEQFF. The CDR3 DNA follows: TGTGCCAGTAGTATAGGAGTCATGAACTACAATGAGCAGTTCTTC.

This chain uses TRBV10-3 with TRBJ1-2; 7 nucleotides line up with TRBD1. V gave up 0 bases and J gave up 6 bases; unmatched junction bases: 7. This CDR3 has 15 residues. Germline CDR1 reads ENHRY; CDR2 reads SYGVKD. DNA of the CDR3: TGTGCCATCAGTGAGTCGACAGGGAAATGGGATGGCTACACCTTC. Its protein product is CAISESTGKWDGYTF.

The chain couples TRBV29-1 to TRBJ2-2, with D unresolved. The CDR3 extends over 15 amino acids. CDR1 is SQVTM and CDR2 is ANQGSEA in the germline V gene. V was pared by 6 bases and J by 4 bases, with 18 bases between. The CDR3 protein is CSVLSRGSGTGELFF. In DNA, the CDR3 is TGCAGCGTCCTTAGCCGTGGTAGTGGCACCGGGGAGCTGTTTTTT.